This TCR beta chain was obtained from a study of regulatory T cells in long-lasting Graves disease. The time point denotes: newly diagnosed GD, antithyroid drugs for less than 3 months. Extracted RNA from PBMCs served as the source of the TCR library. The V end was cut by 6 bases, the J end by 0 bases, with 14 bases between. Germline lookup yields CDR1 SNHLY and CDR2 FYNNEI. The CDR3 has 15 amino acids. To make TCR beta libraries, researchers used iRepertoire HTBI primers and Arm-PCR of CDR3 regions. Each CDR3 protein gets one entry after TCRdb re-called the multiplex PCR reads with MiXCR. The top ten hold roughly a tenth of the sample, which has about 540,000 distinct CDR3 sequences, roughly 14% seen once. The sample was also linked to a second study, of T cells in Graves' hyperthyroidism and ophthalmopathy.

Material: peripheral blood mononuclear cells (PBMCs), obtained at new diagnosis, from a patient treated with antithyroid drugs. The chain is built from TRBV2 and TRBJ1-1; no reliable D call. The origin of this receptor is a man aged 25-40 years with Graves disease. CDR3 in amino acids: CASSLGSAMNTEAFF. Written as DNA, the CDR3 is TGTGCCAGCAGCTTGGGCTCCGCCATGAACACTGAAGCTTTCTTT.